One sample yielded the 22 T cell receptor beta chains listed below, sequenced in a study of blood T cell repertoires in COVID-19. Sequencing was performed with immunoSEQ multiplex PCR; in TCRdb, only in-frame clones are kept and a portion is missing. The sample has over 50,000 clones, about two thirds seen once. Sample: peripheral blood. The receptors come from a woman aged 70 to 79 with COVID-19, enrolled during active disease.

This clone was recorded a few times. CDR3 nucleotide sequence: TGTGCCACCAGTGATTTGAAGCGGGAGACGGAGACCCAGTACTTC. The encoded protein is CATSDLKRETETQYF. This rearrangement joins TRBV24-1 to TRBJ2-5; 8 bases fit TRBD2. The germline V gene has CDR1 KGHDR and CDR2 SFDVKD. The CDR3 spans 15 residues. J was trimmed by 5 bases and V by 0 bases; bases with no gene match: 4.

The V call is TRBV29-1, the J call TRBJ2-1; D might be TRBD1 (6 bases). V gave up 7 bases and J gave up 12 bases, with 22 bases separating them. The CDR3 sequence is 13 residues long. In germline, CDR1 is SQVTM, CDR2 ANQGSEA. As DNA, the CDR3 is TGCAGCGCCGACCAGTCAGGGGCGCAGGGGCAGTTCTTC. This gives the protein CSADQSGAQGQFF.

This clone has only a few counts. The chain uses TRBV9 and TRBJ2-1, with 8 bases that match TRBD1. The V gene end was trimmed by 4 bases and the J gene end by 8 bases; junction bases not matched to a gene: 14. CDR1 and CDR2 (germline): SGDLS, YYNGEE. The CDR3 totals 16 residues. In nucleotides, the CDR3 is TGTGCCAGCAGCCCCCCGGGGACAGGCTGGGGCGATGAGCAGTTCTTC. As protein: CASSPPGTGWGDEQFF.

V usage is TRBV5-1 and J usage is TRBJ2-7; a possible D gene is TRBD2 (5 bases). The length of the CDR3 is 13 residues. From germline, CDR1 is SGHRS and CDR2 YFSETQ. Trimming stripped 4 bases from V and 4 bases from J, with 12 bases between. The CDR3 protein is CASSTGLVYEQYF. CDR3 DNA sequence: TGCGCCAGCAGCACCGGACTTGTTTACGAGCAGTACTTC.

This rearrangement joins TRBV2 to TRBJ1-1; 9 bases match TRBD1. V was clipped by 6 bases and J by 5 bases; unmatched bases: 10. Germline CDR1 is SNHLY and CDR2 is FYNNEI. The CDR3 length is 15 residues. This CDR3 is CASRNRGRSLTEAFF. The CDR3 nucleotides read TGTGCCAGCAGAAACAGGGGGCGGTCTCTAACTGAAGCTTTCTTT.

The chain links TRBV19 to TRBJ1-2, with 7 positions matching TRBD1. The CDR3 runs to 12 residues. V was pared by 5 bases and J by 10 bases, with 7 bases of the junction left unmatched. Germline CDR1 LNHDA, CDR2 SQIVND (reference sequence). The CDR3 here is CASSWGDRLYTF. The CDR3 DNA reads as TGTGCCAGTAGTTGGGGGGACAGACTCTACACCTTC.

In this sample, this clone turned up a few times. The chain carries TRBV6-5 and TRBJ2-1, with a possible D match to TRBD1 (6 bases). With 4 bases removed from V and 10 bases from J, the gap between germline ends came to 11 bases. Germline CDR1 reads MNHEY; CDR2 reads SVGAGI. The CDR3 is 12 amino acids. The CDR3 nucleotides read TGTGCCAGCAGTTTACAGGGTGGAGAGCAGTTCTTC. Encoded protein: CASSLQGGEQFF.

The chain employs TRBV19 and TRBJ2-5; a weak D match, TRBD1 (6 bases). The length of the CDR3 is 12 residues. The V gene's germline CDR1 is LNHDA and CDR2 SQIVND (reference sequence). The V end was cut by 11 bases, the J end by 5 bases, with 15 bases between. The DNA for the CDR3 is TGTGCCTCCCGACAGGCTGGGGAGACCCAGTACTTC. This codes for CASRQAGETQYF.

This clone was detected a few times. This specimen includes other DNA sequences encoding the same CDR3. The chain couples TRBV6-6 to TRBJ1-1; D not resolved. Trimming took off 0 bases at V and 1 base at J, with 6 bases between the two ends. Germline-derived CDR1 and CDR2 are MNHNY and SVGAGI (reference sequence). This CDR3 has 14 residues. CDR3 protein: CASSYSRGNTEAFF. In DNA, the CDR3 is TGTGCCAGCAGTTACTCCCGGGGGAACACTGAAGCTTTCTTT.

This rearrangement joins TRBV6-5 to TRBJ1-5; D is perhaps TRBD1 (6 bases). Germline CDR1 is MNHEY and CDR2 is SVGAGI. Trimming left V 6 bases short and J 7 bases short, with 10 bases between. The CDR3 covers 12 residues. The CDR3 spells CASRGRGQPQHF. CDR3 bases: TGTGCCAGCAGGGGCAGGGGACAGCCCCAGCATTTT.

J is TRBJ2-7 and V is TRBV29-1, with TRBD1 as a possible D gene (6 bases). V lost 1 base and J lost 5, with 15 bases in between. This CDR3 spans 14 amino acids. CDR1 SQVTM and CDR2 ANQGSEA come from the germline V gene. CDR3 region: CSVEGQGLIHEQYF. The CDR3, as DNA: TGCAGCGTTGAAGGGCAGGGGCTCATCCACGAGCAGTACTTC.

For the CDR3, the DNA is TGTGCCAGTAGTACCTCCCCCGGACAGCCCGGGAACAATGAGCAGTTCTTC. Translating gives CASSTSPGQPGNNEQFF. The rearrangement uses TRBV19 and TRBJ2-1; D possibly corresponds to TRBD1 (6 bases). V was cut by 4 bases and J by 5 bases, with 21 bases left in between. The CDR3 runs 17 residues. CDR1 and CDR2 (germline): LNHDA, SQIVND (reference sequence).

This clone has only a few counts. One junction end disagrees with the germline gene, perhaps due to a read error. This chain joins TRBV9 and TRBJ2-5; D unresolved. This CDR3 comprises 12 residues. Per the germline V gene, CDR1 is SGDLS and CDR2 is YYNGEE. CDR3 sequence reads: CASNVGDETQYF. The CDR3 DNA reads TGTGCCAGCAACGTAGGCGATGAGACCCAGTACTTC.

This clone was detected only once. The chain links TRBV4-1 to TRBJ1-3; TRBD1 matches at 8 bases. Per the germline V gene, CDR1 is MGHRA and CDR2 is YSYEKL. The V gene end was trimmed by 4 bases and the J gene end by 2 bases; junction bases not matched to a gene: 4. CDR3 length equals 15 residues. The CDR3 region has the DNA TGCGCCAGCAGCCGGGCAGGGGGCGCTGGAAACACCATATATTTT. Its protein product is CASSRAGGAGNTIYF.

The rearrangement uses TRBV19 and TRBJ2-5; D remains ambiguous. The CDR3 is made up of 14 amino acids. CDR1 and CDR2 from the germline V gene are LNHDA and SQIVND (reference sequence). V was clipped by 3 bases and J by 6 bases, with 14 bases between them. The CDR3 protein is CASSIESRVKTQYF. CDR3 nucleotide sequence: TGTGCCAGTAGTATTGAATCTCGCGTCAAGACCCAGTACTTC. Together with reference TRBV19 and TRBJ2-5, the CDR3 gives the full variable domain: DGGITQSPKYLFRKEGQNVTLSCEQNLNHDAMYWYRQDPGQGLRLIYYSQIVNDFQKGDIAEGYSVSREKKESFPLTVTSAQKNPTAFYLCASSIESRVKTQYFGPGTRLLVL.

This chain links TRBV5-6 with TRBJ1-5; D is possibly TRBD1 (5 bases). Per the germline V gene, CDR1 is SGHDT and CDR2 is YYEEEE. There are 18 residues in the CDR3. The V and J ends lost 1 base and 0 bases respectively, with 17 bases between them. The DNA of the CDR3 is TGTGCCAGCAGCTTGATGGTACAGGCATCGTATAGCAATCAGCCCCAGCATTTT. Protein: CASSLMVQASYSNQPQHF.

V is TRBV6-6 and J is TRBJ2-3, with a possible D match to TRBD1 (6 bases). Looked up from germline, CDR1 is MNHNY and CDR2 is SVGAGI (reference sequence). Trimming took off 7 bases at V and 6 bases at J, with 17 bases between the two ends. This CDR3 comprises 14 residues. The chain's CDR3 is CASNIDRNPDTQYF. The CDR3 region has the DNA TGTGCCAGCAACATAGACAGGAATCCCGATACGCAGTATTTT.

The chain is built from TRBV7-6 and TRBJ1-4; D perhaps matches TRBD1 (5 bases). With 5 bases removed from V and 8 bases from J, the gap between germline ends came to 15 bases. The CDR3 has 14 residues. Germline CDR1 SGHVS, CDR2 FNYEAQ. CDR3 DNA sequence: TGTGCCAGCAGCCCAGGTGGCCAGGGAGAAAAACTGTTTTTT. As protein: CASSPGGQGEKLFF.

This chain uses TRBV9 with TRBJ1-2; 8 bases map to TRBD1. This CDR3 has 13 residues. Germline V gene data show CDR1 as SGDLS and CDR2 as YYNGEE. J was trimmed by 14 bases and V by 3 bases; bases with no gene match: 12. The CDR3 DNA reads TGTGCCAGCAGCGGCTGGGACAGGTCTTTGGAAACCTTC. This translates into CASSGWDRSLETF.

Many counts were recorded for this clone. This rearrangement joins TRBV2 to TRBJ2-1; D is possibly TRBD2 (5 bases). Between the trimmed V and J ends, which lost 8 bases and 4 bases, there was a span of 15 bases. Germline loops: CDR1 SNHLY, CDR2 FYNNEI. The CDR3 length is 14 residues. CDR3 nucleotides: TGTGCCAGCCTACCCCGAGGACTTTACAATGAGCAGTTCTTC. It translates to CASLPRGLYNEQFF.

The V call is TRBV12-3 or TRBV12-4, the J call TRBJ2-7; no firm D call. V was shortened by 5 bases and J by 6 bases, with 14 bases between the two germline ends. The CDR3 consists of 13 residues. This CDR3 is CASSATVFREQYV. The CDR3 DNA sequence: TGTGCCAGCAGTGCAACAGTTTTCCGCGAGCAGTACGTC.

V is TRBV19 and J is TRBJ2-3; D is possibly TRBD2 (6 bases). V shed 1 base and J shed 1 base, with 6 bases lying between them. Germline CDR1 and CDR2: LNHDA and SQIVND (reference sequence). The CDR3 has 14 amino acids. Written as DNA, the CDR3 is TGTGCCAGTAGTATAGCGGGGGGCACAGATACGCAGTATTTT. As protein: CASSIAGGTDTQYF.